This entry features one TCR beta chain sequence. Its target is not known. Data came from immunoSEQ multiplex PCR; TCRdb stores just in-frame clones and leaves some out. In the table there are approximately 110,000 clones, approximately 90% of which are singletons. The sample comes from a study of T cell responses to AZD1222 COVID-19 vaccine. Broader study findings: Vaccine-associated CD4 TCRs ranged over spike, dominating at 160-218 and 743-854.

The specimen was peripheral blood, collected on day 0 of AZD1222 vaccination. The TCR comes from an adult in good health.

The CDR3 spells CASSPRLAGGETQYF. The CDR3 region has the DNA TGTGCCAGCAGCCCTCGACTAGCGGGAGGGGAGACCCAGTACTTC. The chain carries TRBV7-9 and TRBJ2-5; 14 bases fit TRBD2. The CDR3 sequence is 15 residues long. Germline V gene data show CDR1 as SEHNR and CDR2 as FQNEAQ (reference sequence). The V segment lost 5 bases and the J segment 5 bases; nucleotides outside the gene matches: 4.